This TCR beta chain was captured by sequencing in a study of T cells after yellow fever vaccination. This clonotype occurred a few times. Trimming removed 7 bases from V and 4 bases from J, with 16 bases in between. Looked up from germline, CDR1 is MDHEN and CDR2 is SYDVKM. The CDR3 runs 14 residues. TCRdb recomputed calls from the 5' RACE reads with MiXCR, one row per CDR3 protein. The data show approximately 350,000 distinct CDR3 sequences, roughly 10% seen once. This TCR derives from a man in his late teens or twenties who received the YFV17D yellow fever vaccine. The J gene is TRBJ1-2, the V gene TRBV28; maybe TRBD1 (6 bases). The sample consisted of PBMCs, taken on the day of the first yellow fever vaccination. The chain's CDR3 is CASTASGAIYGYTF. The CDR3 DNA follows: TGTGCCAGCACCGCATCAGGGGCAATCTATGGCTACACCTTC.